This T cell receptor (beta chain) was documented in a study of blood T cell repertoires in COVID-19. Study overall: Whether acute or convalescent, the COVID-19 samples came from the United States, Italy and Spain. From T cells, B-cell-depleted T cells, or PBMCs came the material, which was cDNA or gDNA.

This CDR3 has 14 amino acids. Germline CDR1 and CDR2: SQVTM and ANQGSEA. V was shortened by 5 bases and J by 3 bases, with 16 bases between the two germline ends. As originally analysed: Reference gene primer amplification in the assay estimated nucleated cell counts. Measured with immunoSEQ multiplex PCR; TCRdb has only the in-frame clones, and not every one. V and J calls and clone size follow that table, whereas D and trimming were derived from the DNA. The sample has roughly 280,000 clones; roughly 90% are singletons. The receptor's source is a man aged 30-40 years with active or convalescent COVID-19. J is TRBJ1-1 and V is TRBV29-1; TRBD1 might be the D (5 bases). Source material: peripheral blood. The DNA of the CDR3 is TGCAGCGTTTTGTGGGGCGCCTATGACACTGAAGCTTTCTTT. Translation gives CSVLWGAYDTEAFF.